The 18 T cell receptor beta chains reported below all come from one sample, sequenced in a study of CD8 T cells in ankylosing spondylitis (dated by TCRdb to 2015 to 2018). Paper-wide results and their limitations: A TCR beta motif of about 8 highly homologous amino acid variants appeared characteristic of blood from ankylosing spondylitis patients.

The receptor library was made with 5' RACE. Sequencer: Illumina HiSeq 2500. TCRdb cleaned the public reads at Q25 with fastp, built clones with MiXCR and kept in-frame beta chains. Rows matching on CDR3 protein sequence are summarized as one entry with the most common DNA and genes. The sample has a few hundred thousand distinct CDR3 sequences on record, about an eighth of them singletons. In total, the top ten clones hold approximately 7% of the sample. These receptors' antigens are unknown. Sample: blood, either unsorted or a sorted T cell fraction (not recorded which). These receptors were obtained from a male donor with ankylosing spondylitis.

The genes are TRBV19 and TRBJ2-1; 11 bases match TRBD2. The trim removed 4 bases at V and 10 bases at J, leaving 15 bases unmatched. The CDR3 loop spans 17 amino acids. Looked up from germline, CDR1 is LNHDA and CDR2 is SQIVND (reference sequence). The CDR3 spells CASSSHLAGGTRPEQFF. For the CDR3, the DNA is TGTGCCAGTAGTAGCCATCTAGCGGGAGGCACTAGACCGGAGCAGTTCTTC.

This chain uses TRBV5-6 with TRBJ2-1, with D hard to call. This CDR3 region has 13 residues. Germline CDR1 and CDR2: SGHDT and YYEEEE. V was clipped by 4 bases and J by 3 bases, with 8 bases between them. DNA of the CDR3: TGTGCCAGCAGCATTGGACGCTACAATGAGCAGTTCTTC. The encoded protein is CASSIGRYNEQFF.

A few counts support this clonotype. The J gene is TRBJ1-1, the V gene TRBV12-3 or TRBV12-4; the D is unclear. V dropped 3 bases and J dropped 1 base, with 9 bases sitting between them. This CDR3 is built from 14 residues. The CDR3 loop is CASSFYAGNTEAFF. CDR3 nucleotides: TGTGCCAGCAGTTTCTATGCAGGGAACACTGAAGCTTTCTTT.

J is TRBJ1-2 and V is TRBV18, with 7 nucleotides matching TRBD1. Losses at the gene ends were 0 bases for V and 2 bases for J; bases not matched to a gene: 3. Germline V gene lookup returns CDR1 KGHSH and CDR2 LQKENI. The CDR3 runs 15 residues. The CDR3 here is CASSPPGQTNYGYTF. Here the CDR3 DNA reads TGTGCCAGCTCACCACCGGGACAGACGAACTATGGCTACACCTTC. The entire variable domain, with the rest obtained from reference TRBV18 and TRBJ1-2, is as follows: NAGVMQNPRHLVRRRGQEARLRCSPMKGHSHVYWYRQLPEEGLKFMVYLQKENIIDESGMPKERFSAEFPKEGPSILRIQQVVRGDSAAYFCASSPPGQTNYGYTFGSGTRLTVV.

The gene calls are TRBV24-1 and TRBJ2-3; 8 bases agree with TRBD2. Trimming removed 11 bases from V and 6 bases from J; junction bases left unmatched: 3. Germline CDR1 reads KGHDR; CDR2 reads SFDVKD. This CDR3 contains 11 residues. The DNA for the CDR3 is TGTGCCATCGGGACTAGTGATACGCAGTATTTT. This translates into CAIGTSDTQYF.

The gene calls are TRBV5-1 and TRBJ2-2; no reliable D call. CDR3 length: 13 amino acids. V shed 2 bases and J shed 4 bases, with 6 bases lying between them. CDR1 is SGHRS, CDR2 YFSETQ, per germline. The CDR3 region has the DNA TGCGCCAGCAGCTTTGGAGCCACCGGGGAGCTGTTTTTT. Protein sequence: CASSFGATGELFF.

This clonotype has at least ten counts. The V gene is TRBV7-2, the J gene TRBJ2-7; the match to TRBD2 covers 15 bases. This CDR3 contains 17 residues. Germline CDR1 is SGHTA and CDR2 is FQGNSA. The V and J ends lost 5 bases and 4 bases, in that order; junction bases with no gene match: 9. CDR3 loop: CASSLGLAGGQGYEQYF. In DNA form, the CDR3 reads TGTGCCAGCAGCCTCGGACTAGCGGGAGGGCAGGGGTACGAGCAGTACTTC.

This clonotype occurred a few times. V and J are TRBV20-1 and TRBJ2-2; TRBD1 agrees at 10 bases. CDR3 length: 15 amino acids. V shed 3 bases and J 4 bases; nucleotides not matched to a gene: 5. In germline, CDR1 is DFQATT, CDR2 SNEGSKA (reference sequence). The CDR3 is CSARSGQGVTGELFF. Written as DNA, the CDR3 is TGCAGTGCTAGGAGTGGACAGGGGGTCACCGGGGAGCTGTTTTTT.

The V and J genes are TRBV7-2 and TRBJ1-2; TRBD1 is a possible D gene (5 bases). Germline loops: CDR1 SGHTA, CDR2 FQGNSA. Deletions cut 4 bases from V and 8 bases from J, with 14 bases between. The CDR3 length is 13 residues. CDR3 DNA: TGTGCCAGCAGCTACGACAGTCGGGCAGGCTACACCTTC. Its translation: CASSYDSRAGYTF.

The chain joins TRBV12-3 or TRBV12-4 to TRBJ1-6, with 7 bases fitting TRBD1. Trimming cost V 8 bases and J 7 bases; bases outside gene matches: 8. The CDR3 is made up of 14 amino acids. CDR3 sequence: CASRGGAVNSPLHF. CDR3 sequence (DNA): TGTGCCAGCCGAGGGGGCGCGGTAAATTCACCCCTCCACTTT.

This clonotype was observed a handful of times. The gene calls are TRBV5-5 and TRBJ1-1; a weak D match, TRBD1 (6 bases). V was cut by 3 bases and J by 5 bases, with 17 bases left in between. Germline V gene data show CDR1 as SGHKS and CDR2 as YYEKEE (reference sequence). The CDR3 is made up of 15 amino acids. The CDR3 is CASSSSWGPRTEAFF. CDR3 nucleotide sequence: TGTGCCAGCAGCTCCTCTTGGGGGCCAAGGACTGAAGCTTTCTTT.

The rearrangement joins TRBV30 to TRBJ2-5; TRBD2 matches 8 bases. The germline V gene encodes CDR1 GTSNPN and CDR2 SVGIG (reference sequence). CDR3 size: 15 residues. V gave up 1 base and J gave up 4 bases; unmatched junction bases: 8. The CDR3 DNA sequence: TGTGCCTGGAGTGCGCACTCGGGAGGGTCAGAGACCCAGTACTTC. Its protein product is CAWSAHSGGSETQYF.

This clonotype showed up just a few times. The CDR3 bases are TGTGCCAGCAGCCGCGAGCGACTCGGCCTTACTGAAGCTTTCTTT. Encoded protein: CASSRERLGLTEAFF. The J gene is TRBJ1-1, the V gene TRBV7-9; no clear D. This CDR3 has 15 amino acids. The germline V gene encodes CDR1 SEHNR and CDR2 FQNEAQ (reference sequence). V lost 5 bases to trimming and J lost 5 bases, with 18 bases between them.

This clonotype came up a few times. The V and J genes are TRBV6-1 and TRBJ1-2; tentative D call: TRBD1 (6 bases). V was pared by 6 bases and J by 5 bases, with 16 bases between. CDR1 MNHNS and CDR2 SASEGT come from the germline V gene. CDR3 length: 14 residues. The CDR3 loop is CASRSTGLSYGYTF. The CDR3 nucleotides are TGTGCCAGCAGATCGACAGGATTGAGTTATGGCTACACCTTC.

This clonotype was counted many times. The chain is built from TRBV2 and TRBJ2-7; D is ambiguous. Trimming cost V 4 bases and J 2 bases, with 3 bases left between them. CDR1 is SNHLY, CDR2 FYNNEI, per germline. The CDR3 totals 11 residues. CDR3 sequence: CASSATYEQYF. The CDR3 nucleotides read TGTGCCAGCAGTGCCACCTACGAGCAGTACTTC.

This clonotype was counted a few times. V is TRBV12-3 or TRBV12-4 and J is TRBJ2-2, with D tentatively TRBD1 (6 bases). Trimming removed 5 bases from V and 7 bases from J, with 14 bases in between. This CDR3 spans 14 amino acids. The DNA of the CDR3 is TGTGCCAGCAGTCCGCAGGGGCAGGGCGGGGAGCTGTTTTTT. It codes for CASSPQGQGGELFF.

Many counts were recorded for this clonotype. This chain links TRBV29-1 with TRBJ1-2; a weak D match, TRBD1 (6 bases). Germline loops: CDR1 SQVTM, CDR2 ANQGSEA. This CDR3 is 14 amino acids long. V lost 4 bases and J 4 bases, leaving 16 bases between the germline ends. The CDR3 nucleotides read TGCAGCGTTGCGGACAGTCCCGATGGCTATGGCTACACCTTC. Its protein is CSVADSPDGYGYTF. Supplemented by reference TRBV29-1 and TRBJ1-2, the full variable domain reads SAVISQKPSRDICQRGTSLTIQCQVDSQVTMMFWYRQQPGQSLTLIATANQGSEATYESGFVIDKFPISRPNLTFSTLTVSNMSPEDSSIYLCSVADSPDGYGYTFGSGTRLTVV.

The rearrangement links TRBV12-3 or TRBV12-4 to TRBJ2-7; possibly TRBD2 for D (6 bases). The CDR3 totals 14 residues. V shed 5 bases and J shed 5 bases, with 16 bases lying between them. The CDR3 here is CASSHAGGANEQYF. The DNA for the CDR3 is TGTGCCAGCAGTCACGCCGGGGGAGCCAACGAGCAGTACTTC.